This T cell receptor (beta chain) was obtained from a study of cytomegalovirus exposure and HLA in healthy donors. Findings of the study overall: Later analysis revealed greater clonal expansion in HLA-associated TCR beta chains than in equally common others. Immune exposure data for these donors was limited to CMV serostatus.

Trimming removed 3 bases from V and 2 bases from J; junction bases left unmatched: 9. Germline CDR1 reads MGHRA; CDR2 reads YSYEKL. The CDR3 extends over 17 amino acids. Comments on this clone: Its antigen is unknown.

PCR primers comprised 60 Vbeta and 13 Jbeta primers. Measured with immunoSEQ multiplex PCR; TCRdb has only the in-frame clones, and not every one. The data contain 150,000 or so clones, just under 75% of them seen just once; the ten biggest clones take up approximately 1.6%. This clonotype originated in a woman in her late teens or twenties in good health and CMV-seronegative. This chain links TRBV4-1 with TRBJ2-1, with TRBD1 matching over 8 bases. Sequenced input: PBMCs. This CDR3 reads CASSHGQGRLAYNEQFF. In DNA form, the CDR3 reads TGCGCCAGCAGCCATGGACAGGGTAGATTGGCCTACAATGAGCAGTTCTTC.